The 16 T cell receptor beta chains in this list originate from one sample, sequenced in a study of blood T cells in healthy people across ages. A second PCR of roughly 7 to 11 cycles used a sample-barcoded 5' primer and a J-beta primer mix. TCRdb reprocessed the 5' RACE reads via MiXCR and lists one record per CDR3 protein. The repertoire has 1.5 million or so distinct CDR3 sequences, approximately 40% of them found once; the top ten carry under 8%. Material for sequencing was blood. Receptor source: a woman aged 18-29 years in good health.

This clonotype has only one observation. This chain uses TRBV5-4 with TRBJ2-7; possibly TRBD1 or TRBD2 for D (6 bases each). Germline V gives CDR1 SGHNT, CDR2 YYREEE (reference sequence). V was clipped by 4 bases and J by 2 bases, with 16 bases between them. The CDR3 spans 15 residues. As DNA, the CDR3 is TGTGCCAGCAGCATTAGCGGCCAGGGGACCTACGAGCAGTACTTC. Translating it yields CASSISGQGTYEQYF.

This clonotype was seen more than once but under ten times. The chain has TRBV25-1 and TRBJ2-6; no clear D gene. With 5 bases removed from V and 0 bases from J, the gap between germline ends came to 5 bases. The CDR3 runs to 14 residues. CDR1 is MGHDK, CDR2 SYGVNS, per germline. The CDR3 coding sequence is TGTGCCAGCAGTCATTCCTCTGGGGCCAACGTCCTGACTTTC. The encoded protein is CASSHSSGANVLTF.

This chain links TRBV10-3 with TRBJ2-7; D tentatively fits TRBD1 or TRBD2 (5 bases each). The V and J ends lost 6 bases and 3 bases respectively, with 21 bases between them. CDR1 is ENHRY, CDR2 SYGVKD, per germline. The CDR3 covers 16 residues. The CDR3: CAISTSGNRTHYEQYF. The CDR3 DNA is TGTGCCATCAGCACTTCGGGGAACAGGACCCACTACGAGCAGTACTTC.

The chain is built from TRBV27 and TRBJ2-5; the D is unclear. The ends were cut back, 0 bases at V and 11 bases at J, with 16 bases in the middle. The CDR3 length is 14 residues. Germline loops: CDR1 MNHEY, CDR2 SMNVEV (reference sequence). The CDR3 DNA is TGTGCCAGCAGTTTATCCCCCGATAGAAATGAGCAGTACTTC. Translated, it gives CASSLSPDRNEQYF.

This clonotype was detected a few times. The gene calls are TRBV5-1 and TRBJ2-3; D remains unclear. The CDR3 covers 15 residues. Trimming took 4 bases from V and 3 from J, leaving 15 bases between them. Germline assignment: CDR1 SGHRS and CDR2 YFSETQ. The CDR3 region is CASSVGLKDTDTQYF. CDR3 nucleotide sequence: TGCGCCAGCAGCGTTGGGCTAAAGGATACAGATACGCAGTATTTT.

The J gene is TRBJ1-2, the V gene TRBV29-1; perhaps TRBD1 as D (5 bases). The CDR3 length is 11 residues. V was pared by 4 bases and J by 8 bases, with 11 bases between. Germline-derived CDR1 and CDR2 are SQVTM and ANQGSEA. DNA for the CDR3: TGCAGCGTTGGTGGGGGTTTCGGCTACACCTTC. Amino acids: CSVGGGFGYTF.

This clonotype was counted only a few times. This chain links TRBV7-9 with TRBJ1-1; 7 bases are shared with TRBD1. V trimming: 6 bases; J trimming: 7 bases; junction bases outside the gene matches: 5. Germline values: CDR1 SEHNR, CDR2 FQNEAQ (reference sequence). CDR3 length equals 12 residues. The CDR3 region has the DNA TGTGCCAGCAGGCAGGGACAGCTTGAAGCTTTCTTT. Translating gives CASRQGQLEAFF.

This clonotype turned up a few times. The genes are TRBV4-2 and TRBJ2-7; 7 nucleotides agree with TRBD1. The CDR3 is made up of 14 amino acids. Germline trimming cut 0 bases from V and 6 bases from J; bases unmatched to any gene: 5. Germline CDR1 and CDR2: LGHNA and YNFKEQ. CDR3 protein: CASSQEDRSFEQYF. The DNA for the CDR3 is TGTGCCAGCAGCCAAGAGGACAGGAGCTTCGAGCAGTACTTC.

In its sample, this clonotype was seen once. The chain carries TRBV3-1 and TRBJ1-4, with a weak D call TRBD1 (5 bases). This CDR3 contains 12 residues. Per germline, CDR1 LGHDT and CDR2 YNNKEL (reference sequence). V was cut by 3 bases and J by 10 bases, with 9 bases left in between. The CDR3 coding sequence is TGTGCCAGCAGCCAGAGGGGCGCAAAACTGTTTTTT. Translating it yields CASSQRGAKLFF.

The chain is built from TRBV3-1 and TRBJ2-7; TRBD1 matches at 7 bases. Unmatched junction bases numbered 19, after V lost 4 bases and J lost 4 bases. Per the germline V gene, CDR1 is LGHDT and CDR2 is YNNKEL (reference sequence). The CDR3 covers 18 residues. CDR3 coding DNA: TGTGCCAGCAGCCTTGTGGGACCAACCGGGACAGCCTTTTACGAGCAGTACTTC. Amino acid sequence: CASSLVGPTGTAFYEQYF.

In its sample, this clonotype was seen a few times. The chain joins TRBV10-3 to TRBJ1-2; TRBD1 aligns across 8 bases. This CDR3 comprises 15 residues. The J segment lost 4 bases and the V segment lost 3 bases, leaving 7 bases of the junction unmatched. CDR1 is ENHRY and CDR2 is SYGVKD in the germline V gene. CDR3 region: CAISDPGQDPYGYTF. CDR3 DNA sequence: TGTGCCATCAGTGACCCGGGACAGGACCCCTATGGCTACACCTTC.

The chain employs TRBV20-1 and TRBJ1-2; 8 bases are shared with TRBD1. The germline gives CDR1 DFQATT, CDR2 SNEGSKA (reference sequence). With 0 bases clipped from V and 5 bases from J, the junction kept 2 bases outside the gene matches. CDR3 size: 13 residues. CDR3 sequence: CSARDGTGYGYTF. In DNA form, the CDR3 reads TGCAGTGCTAGAGATGGGACAGGATATGGCTACACCTTC.

The CDR3 is CATSDGTGNGYTF. CDR3 DNA: TGTGCCACCAGTGACGGGACAGGGAATGGCTACACCTTC. The chain recombines TRBV24-1 with TRBJ1-2; 9 bases match TRBD1. CDR1 is KGHDR, CDR2 SFDVKD, per germline. Unmatched junction bases numbered 2, after V lost 4 bases and J lost 6 bases. The CDR3 extends over 13 amino acids.

The table lists this clonotype with a few counts. The rearrangement joins TRBV20-1 to TRBJ2-7; D possibly corresponds to TRBD2 (6 bases). V lost 4 bases and J 4 bases, leaving 11 bases between the germline ends. Germline CDR1 is DFQATT and CDR2 is SNEGSKA (reference sequence). This CDR3 is built from 12 residues. CDR3 region: CSANRESYEQYF. Here the CDR3 DNA reads TGCAGTGCTAACCGGGAGTCGTACGAGCAGTACTTC.

About this clonotype: A clone one base away is much larger, so this may be a read error. This chain links TRBV29-1 with TRBJ2-1; D remains ambiguous. The DNA end is more similar to TRBJ2-7, so the J call may be wrong. The CDR3 has 15 amino acids. The V gene's germline CDR1 is SQVTM and CDR2 ANQGSEA. DNA for the CDR3: TGCAGCGTTGTCCCCCCCGCAGCCTCCTACAATGAGCAGTACTTC. Translating it yields CSVVPPAASYNEQYF.

This clonotype was counted a few times. The rearrangement joins TRBV4-1 to TRBJ2-5; D uncertain. The CDR3 consists of 16 residues. V lost 0 bases and J 2 bases, leaving 13 bases between the germline ends. Germline CDR1 is MGHRA and CDR2 is YSYEKL. CDR3 protein: CASSQEGPQKQETQYF. In DNA form, the CDR3 reads TGCGCCAGCAGCCAAGAGGGCCCACAGAAGCAAGAGACCCAGTACTTC.